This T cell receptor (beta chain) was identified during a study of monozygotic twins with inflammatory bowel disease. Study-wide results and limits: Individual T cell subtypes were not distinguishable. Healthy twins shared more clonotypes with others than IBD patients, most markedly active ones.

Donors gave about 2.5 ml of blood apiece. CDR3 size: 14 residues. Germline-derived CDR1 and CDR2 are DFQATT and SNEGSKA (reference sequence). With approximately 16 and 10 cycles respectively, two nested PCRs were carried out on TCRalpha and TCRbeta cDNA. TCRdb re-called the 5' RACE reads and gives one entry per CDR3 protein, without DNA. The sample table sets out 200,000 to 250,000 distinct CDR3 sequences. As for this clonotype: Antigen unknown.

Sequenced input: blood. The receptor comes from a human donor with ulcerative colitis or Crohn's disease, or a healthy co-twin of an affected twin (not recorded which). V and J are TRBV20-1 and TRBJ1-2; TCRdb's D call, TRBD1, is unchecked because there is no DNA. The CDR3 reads CSAPPGQGAMGYTF.